This T cell receptor (beta chain) came from a study of immune evolution from preneoplasia to lung adenocarcinoma. Study-wide results and limits: Later-stage lesions appeared to have more T cells, more diversity, less clonality.

Patients had resection in Japan or China between about 2013 and 2017. Assay: immunoSEQ multiplex PCR; the TCRdb copy retains only in-frame clones and omits some. The data hold 4,500 or so clones, with less than 85% observed a single time. V shed 6 bases and J shed 4 bases, with 12 bases lying between them. CDR3 size: 13 residues. Germline V gives CDR1 MNHNS, CDR2 SASEGT. This clone was recorded once. Its antigen is currently unknown. The sequence was obtained from a person aged 55-79 years with lung adenocarcinoma. Source material: FFPE adjacent normal lung tissue. This chain uses TRBV6-1 with TRBJ2-5; D might be TRBD2 (7 bases). This CDR3 reads CASRSAGAETQYF. The CDR3 region has the DNA TGTGCCAGCAGGTCCGCGGGGGCAGAGACCCAGTACTTC.